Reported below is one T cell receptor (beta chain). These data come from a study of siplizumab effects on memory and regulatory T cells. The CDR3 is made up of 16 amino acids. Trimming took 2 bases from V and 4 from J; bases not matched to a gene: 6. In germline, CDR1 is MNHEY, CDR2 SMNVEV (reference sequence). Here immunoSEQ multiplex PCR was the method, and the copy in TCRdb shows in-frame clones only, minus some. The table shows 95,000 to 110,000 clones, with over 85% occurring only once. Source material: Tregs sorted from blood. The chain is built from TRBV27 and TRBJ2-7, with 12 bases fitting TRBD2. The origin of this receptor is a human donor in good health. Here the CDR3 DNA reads TGTGCCAGCAGTTTAAGGGCTAGCGGGGGGGCGTACGAGCAGTACTTC. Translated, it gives CASSLRASGGAYEQYF.